Following are 5 T cell receptor beta chains from one sample sequenced in a study of OX40 agonist ivuxolimab in advanced cancers. The method was immunoSEQ multiplex PCR; TCRdb's version includes in-frame clones alone and lacks a portion of them. The table shows under 70,000 clones, with more than 80% occurring only once. This specimen consisted of CD4+ or CD8+ T cells sorted from blood, obtained in a trial of the OX40 agonist ivuxolimab. These receptors were obtained from an adult with an advanced solid tumor such as melanoma, head and neck, liver or kidney cancer.

This chain joins TRBV30 and TRBJ1-6; 7 positions match TRBD1. V shed 1 base and J 9 bases; nucleotides not matched to a gene: 12. Germline CDR1 and CDR2: GTSNPN and SVGIG (reference sequence). CDR3 length equals 16 residues. Here the CDR3 DNA reads TGTGCCTGGAGTGAAGGTCGGACAGGAGGGCGTTCACCCCTCCACTTT. Amino acid sequence: CAWSEGRTGGRSPLHF.

This chain joins TRBV5-1 and TRBJ2-5, with 12 bases that match TRBD2. V lost 0 bases and J lost 1; bases outside the gene matches: 1. Germline V lookup: CDR1 SGHRS, CDR2 YFSETQ. The CDR3 is 16 amino acids. The CDR3 reads CASSLGTSGIQETQYF. The CDR3 DNA is TGCGCCAGCAGCTTGGGGACTAGCGGGATCCAAGAGACCCAGTACTTC.

The chain joins TRBV6-5 to TRBJ1-2; unclear D gene. V gave up 5 bases and J gave up 10 bases, with 14 bases separating them. CDR1 and CDR2 (germline): MNHEY, SVGAGI. CDR3 length equals 12 residues. This CDR3 reads CASSQTRVDYTF. CDR3 bases: TGTGCCAGCAGTCAGACAAGGGTGGACTACACCTTC.

The rearrangement joins TRBV7-3 to TRBJ1-5; D is possibly TRBD1 (5 bases). The V end was cut by 2 bases, the J end by 7 bases, with 9 bases between. This CDR3 region has 13 residues. The V gene's germline CDR1 is SGHTA and CDR2 FQGTGA. CDR3 loop: CASSLGWGQPQHF. The CDR3 nucleotides read TGTGCCAGCAGCTTAGGCTGGGGCCAGCCCCAGCATTTT.

The chain has TRBV11-2 and TRBJ2-1, with 9 bases aligning to TRBD2. The length of the CDR3 is 16 residues. Trimming removed 1 base from V and 8 bases from J; junction bases left unmatched: 9. Germline lookup yields CDR1 SGHAT and CDR2 FQNNGV. CDR3 nucleotide sequence: TGTGCCAGCAGCTTAGGGCTAGCGGGAAGAGACTATGAGCAGTTCTTC. Translation: CASSLGLAGRDYEQFF.